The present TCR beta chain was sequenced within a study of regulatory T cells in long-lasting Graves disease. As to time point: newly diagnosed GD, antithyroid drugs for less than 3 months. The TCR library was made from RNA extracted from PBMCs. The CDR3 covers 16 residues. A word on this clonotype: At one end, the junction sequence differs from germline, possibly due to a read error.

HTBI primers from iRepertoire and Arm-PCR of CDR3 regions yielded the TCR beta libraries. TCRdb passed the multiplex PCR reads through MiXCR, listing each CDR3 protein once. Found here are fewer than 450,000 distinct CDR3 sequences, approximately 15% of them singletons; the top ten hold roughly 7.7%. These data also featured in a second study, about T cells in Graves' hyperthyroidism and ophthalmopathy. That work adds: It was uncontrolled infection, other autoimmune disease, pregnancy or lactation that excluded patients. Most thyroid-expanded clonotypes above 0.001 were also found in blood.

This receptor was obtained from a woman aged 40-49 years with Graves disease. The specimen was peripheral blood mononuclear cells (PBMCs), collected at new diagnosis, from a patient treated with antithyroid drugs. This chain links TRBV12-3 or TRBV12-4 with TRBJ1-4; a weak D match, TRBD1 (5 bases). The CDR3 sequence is CAGSLGAGEFNEKLFF. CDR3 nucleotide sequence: TGTGCCGGCAGTTTAGGGGCTGGGGAGTTTAATGAAAAACTGTTTTTT.